This T cell receptor (beta chain) emerged from a study of graft-versus-host responses after intestinal transplantation. In the study overall: Those transplanted obtained multivisceral, liver-intestinal, or isolated intestinal grafts. Anti-thymocyte globulin induction preceded two to three years of tacrolimus and steroid maintenance in all recipients. Whole-study results and caveats: Within the allografts of patients who had graft-donor T cell macrochimerism, graft-versus-host to host-versus-graft clonal ratios were high. GvH clones were found in recipient marrow; some appeared first in ileum or blood.

There are 15 residues in the CDR3. Germline V lookup: CDR1 LNHDA, CDR2 SQIVND (reference sequence). Unmatched junction bases numbered 10, after V lost 4 bases and J lost 5 bases. Profiling relied on immunoSEQ multiplex PCR, and the TCRdb table lists in-frame clones only, not all of them. The sample has over 10,000 clones, almost 85% seen once; the top ten hold 20% to 25%. Note on this clone: Antigen: not known.

The sample here was PBMCs, taken after intestinal transplantation. The source of this sequence is a human patient who received an intestinal transplant, so some T cells may come from the graft donor. The chain has TRBV19 and TRBJ2-5; 7 bases are a match to TRBD2. CDR3 coding DNA: TGTGCCAGTAGTAGTCGAGGGGAGGGGCTGGAGACCCAGTACTTC. Its protein is CASSSRGEGLETQYF.